This entry concerns a single T cell receptor beta chain. What it binds is unknown. The sample comes from a study of T cell responses to AZD1222 COVID-19 vaccine. Overall study: Whether given at about 4 or about 12 weeks, second doses were pooled. Study-wide results and limits: Dominant at 160-218 and 743-854, vaccine-associated CD4 TCRs also spanned spike. Mostly white British, mostly female donors; authors suggested clonal diversity may be underestimated.

The assay was immunoSEQ multiplex PCR, and TCRdb's table has in-frame clones only and misses some. This table has 120,000 or so clones, 90% appearing once. Trimming shortened V by 2 bases and J by 5 bases, and 6 bases separated the two germline ends. Germline V gene lookup returns CDR1 MDHEN and CDR2 SYDVKM. The CDR3 covers 12 residues. The input for sequencing was peripheral blood, taken on day 0 of AZD1222 vaccination. The V and J genes are TRBV28 and TRBJ2-5; no clear D. This clonotype was obtained from an adult in good health. This chain's CDR3 is CASSLNVETQYF. CDR3 DNA: TGTGCCAGCAGTTTAAACGTGGAGACCCAGTACTTC.